Below are 12 T cell receptor beta chains sequenced from a single sample in a study of human T cells and chemical hapten exposure. TCRdb reprocessed the RACE reads with MiXCR, giving one entry per CDR3 protein. This table has tens of thousands of distinct CDR3 sequences, approximately 29% appearing once. Time point here: patch test 1, 2 weeks after DPC sensitization. The treatment here: therapeutic diphenylcyclopropenone sensitization with weekly scalp DPC. The sequencing used whole blood, collected in connection with sensitization to the hapten diphenylcyclopropenone (DPC). These receptor sequences come from a man aged 40-55 years with alopecia areata. Some clones in this sample may be carry-over from other donors' samples.

The chain links TRBV28 to TRBJ2-1, with 12 bases matching TRBD2. The CDR3 loop spans 17 amino acids. Trimming took 8 bases from V and 0 from J; bases not matched to a gene: 8. Germline CDR1 MDHEN, CDR2 SYDVKM. In nucleotides, the CDR3 is TGTGCCAGCGAGGGACTAGCGGGCCTCAGCTCCTACAATGAGCAGTTCTTC. This encodes CASEGLAGLSSYNEQFF.

This clonotype is medium-sized within its sample. This chain connects TRBV28 to TRBJ1-5; D call uncertain. There are 14 residues in the CDR3. V lost 3 bases, J lost 3 bases, and 9 bases lay in between. The germline CDR1 and CDR2 sequences are MDHEN and SYDVKM. As DNA, the CDR3 is TGTGCCAGCAGTTTCTTAGTTCCCAATCAGCCCCAGCATTTT. Protein sequence: CASSFLVPNQPQHF.

This clonotype has a handful of counts. The chain recombines TRBV2 with TRBJ2-7; 13 positions agree with TRBD2. The length of the CDR3 is 15 residues. The ends lost 6 bases at V and 5 bases at J; junction bases unmatched: 7. CDR1 is SNHLY and CDR2 is FYNNEI in the germline V gene. The CDR3 reads CASRRNGLAGDEQYF. The CDR3 DNA sequence: TGTGCCAGCAGGAGGAACGGACTAGCGGGAGACGAGCAGTACTTC.

The chain is built from TRBV12-3 or TRBV12-4 and TRBJ2-7; D perhaps matches TRBD2 (6 bases). Between the trimmed V and J ends, which lost 5 bases and 4 bases, there was a span of 18 bases. CDR3 size: 15 residues. The CDR3 DNA sequence: TGTGCCAGCAGTATGGGACTCCTTCTCCATTACGAGCAGTACTTC. This encodes CASSMGLLLHYEQYF.

Only one count was recorded for this clonotype. V gene TRBV12-3 or TRBV12-4 combines with J gene TRBJ2-4, with a weak D call TRBD1 (6 bases). CDR3 size: 15 residues. Trimming cost V 2 bases and J 1 base, with 9 bases left between them. CDR3 sequence reads: CASSLWQGAKNIQYF. Here the CDR3 DNA reads TGTGCCAGCAGTTTATGGCAGGGGGCCAAAAACATTCAGTACTTC.

This chain joins TRBV30 and TRBJ2-2; the D call may be TRBD1 or TRBD2 (5 bases each). The CDR3 totals 14 residues. V was shortened by 6 bases and J by 5 bases, with 16 bases between the two germline ends. Germline V gene data show CDR1 as GTSNPN and CDR2 as SVGIG (reference sequence). The CDR3 DNA reads as TGTGCCTGCCCCCGGGACCCAGGGACCGGGGAGCTGTTTTTT. It codes for CACPRDPGTGELFF.

This clonotype was recorded a few times. V usage is TRBV6-1 and J usage is TRBJ2-7; 9 bases align to TRBD1. The ends lost 6 bases at V and 1 base at J; junction bases unmatched: 7. The CDR3 loop spans 15 amino acids. Per germline, CDR1 MNHNS and CDR2 SASEGT. CDR3 in DNA: TGTGCCAGCAGCCAGCGGGACAGGGTATCCTACGAGCAGTACTTC. Its protein is CASSQRDRVSYEQYF.

The genes are TRBV6-4 and TRBJ2-3, with 10 bases that match TRBD2. Per the germline V gene, CDR1 is MRHNA and CDR2 is SNTAGT. V trimming: 2 bases; J trimming: 4 bases; junction bases outside the gene matches: 0. The CDR3 covers 14 residues. The CDR3 nucleotides read TGTGCCAGCAGTGACCTAGCGGGAGCAGATACGCAGTATTTT. This codes for CASSDLAGADTQYF.

This clonotype has only a few counts. The chain employs TRBV20-1 and TRBJ2-3; D is ambiguous. V lost 3 bases, J lost 1 base, and 8 bases lay in between. The CDR3 is 13 residues long. Germline assignment: CDR1 DFQATT and CDR2 SNEGSKA (reference sequence). The CDR3 sequence: CSASDGRTDTQYF. CDR3 sequence (DNA): TGCAGTGCTAGTGATGGTCGCACAGATACGCAGTATTTT.

The chain employs TRBV4-3 and TRBJ2-3; D not certain. Germline CDR1 LGHNA, CDR2 YSLEER. V was shortened by 0 bases and J by 2 bases, with 0 bases between the two germline ends. This CDR3 is 12 amino acids long. The DNA for the CDR3 is TGCGCCAGCAGCCAAGACACAGATACGCAGTATTTT. It is translated as CASSQDTDTQYF.

This chain uses TRBV7-9 with TRBJ2-1; 9 bases fit TRBD2. Per the germline V gene, CDR1 is SEHNR and CDR2 is FQNEAQ (reference sequence). The trim removed 3 bases at V and 7 bases at J, leaving 10 bases unmatched. The CDR3 extends over 16 amino acids. CDR3 in amino acids: CASSFPTSGGGNEQFF. CDR3 bases: TGTGCCAGCAGCTTCCCGACTAGCGGAGGCGGGAATGAGCAGTTCTTC.

The chain uses TRBV2 and TRBJ2-1; D is possibly TRBD2 (5 bases). Germline CDR1 is SNHLY and CDR2 is FYNNEI. The CDR3 loop spans 17 amino acids. Trimming shortened V by 3 bases and J by 3 bases, and 18 bases separated the two germline ends. The CDR3, as DNA: TGTGCCAGCAGTGAGGGAGAAACCCCCTCTTTCTACAATGAGCAGTTCTTC. Translation: CASSEGETPSFYNEQFF.